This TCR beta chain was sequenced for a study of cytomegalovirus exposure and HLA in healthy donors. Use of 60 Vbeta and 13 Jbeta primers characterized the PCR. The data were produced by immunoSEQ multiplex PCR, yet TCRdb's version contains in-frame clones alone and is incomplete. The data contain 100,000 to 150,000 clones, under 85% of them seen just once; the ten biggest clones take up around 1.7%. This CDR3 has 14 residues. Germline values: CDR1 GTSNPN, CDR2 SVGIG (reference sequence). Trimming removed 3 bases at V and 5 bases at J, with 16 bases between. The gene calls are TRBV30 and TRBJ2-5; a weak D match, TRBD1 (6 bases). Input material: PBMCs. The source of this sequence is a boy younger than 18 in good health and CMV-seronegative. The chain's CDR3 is CAWRGEAGEETQYF. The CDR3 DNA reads TGTGCCTGGAGGGGTGAGGCAGGGGAGGAGACCCAGTACTTC.